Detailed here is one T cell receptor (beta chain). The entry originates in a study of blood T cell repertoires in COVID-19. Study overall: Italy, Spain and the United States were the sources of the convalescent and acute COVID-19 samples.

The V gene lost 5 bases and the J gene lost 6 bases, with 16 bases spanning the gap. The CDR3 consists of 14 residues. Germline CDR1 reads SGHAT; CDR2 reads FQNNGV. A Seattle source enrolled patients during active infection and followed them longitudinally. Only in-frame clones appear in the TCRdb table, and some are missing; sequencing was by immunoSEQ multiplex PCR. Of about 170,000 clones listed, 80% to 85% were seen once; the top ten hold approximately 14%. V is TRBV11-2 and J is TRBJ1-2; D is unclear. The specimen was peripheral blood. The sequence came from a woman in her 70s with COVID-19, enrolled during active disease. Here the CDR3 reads CASSAWSDGDGYTF. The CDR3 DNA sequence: TGTGCCAGCAGCGCCTGGTCCGACGGGGATGGCTACACCTTC.